The entry below describes one TCR beta chain. As yet, its antigen is unknown. TCRdb's table, derived via immunoSEQ multiplex PCR, lists solely in-frame clones and lacks some. The sample includes over 35,000 clones, roughly 83% seen only once; the top ten take roughly 24%. The sample is drawn from a study of pediatric ulcerative colitis. The study, taken as a whole, reports: Rectal repertoires separated controls, mild-moderate and acute severe colitis. Blood-rectal clonal overlap within each person was significantly higher in ulcerative colitis patients than controls.

The CDR3 runs to 11 residues. Germline loops: CDR1 DFQATT, CDR2 SNEGSKA (reference sequence). V shed 3 bases and J shed 6 bases, with 6 bases lying between them. This TCR was sampled from a girl under 18 with moderate ulcerative colitis. J is TRBJ1-5 and V is TRBV20-1; D remains ambiguous. Input material: blood. The CDR3, as DNA: TGCAGTGCTAGCTTGGGTCAGCCCCAGCATTTT. Its translation is CSASLGQPQHF.